This T cell receptor beta chain was profiled in a study of CD8+CD57+ T cells in acquired aplastic anemia (dated by TCRdb to 2017 to 2018). Describing the broader study: On average, sorted CD4+ and CD8+ cells yielded 3.2 ug of extracted DNA, with a range of roughly 0.19 to 27.4 ug. The paper's findings and limits, for the study overall: Approximately 31 CD8+ CDR3 sequences were found in both patients and controls but appeared to be highly expressed in patients and within the immunodominant clones of the patients. Between patients and healthy controls, no significant difference in CD8+ Simpson's diversity was found (P=0.060).

TCR beta VDJ combination and CDR3 sequence profiling used genomic DNA as the template. An Illumina HiSeq 2000 was used for TCR repertoire sequencing. Per the original workflow: TRBV/TRBJ rearrangement plots, CDR3 size and DJ length profiles, and Simpson's diversity index were used to assess repertoires. The most abundant DNA sequence in the deep sequencing data was taken as the immunodominant clone. CDR3 amino acid sequences were checked for sharing across subjects and were also compared against the VDJdb database and published repertoires. The public sequencing data were trimmed at Q25 with fastp and processed into clonotypes with MiXCR by TCRdb, which kept only in-frame beta chains. Under each unique CDR3 protein, matching rows form one entry showing the most common genes and DNA. The V and J calls here are based on TCRdb, not the publication. The sample contains approximately 270,000 distinct CDR3 sequences, approximately 57% of them found a single time. The ten largest account for roughly 8% of the sample.

The CDR3 sequence holds 13 residues, the cysteine and phenylalanine included. Only the CDR3 region is kept as DNA, spanning 39 bases read in frame from base 1. Taken from the germline V gene, the CDR1 and CDR2 loops are SGHRS and YFSETQ. At the junction V is shortened by 6 bases and J by 6 bases; bases outside the gene matches: 6. As to this clonotype: It has no known antigen specificity. Qualities for individual bases were not recorded, and no much larger clone is one base off.

In this study, sorted CD4+ and CD8+ T cells from the blood of healthy subjects and of severe aplastic anemia patients had their TCR repertoires deep-sequenced. Ficoll-Paque density gradient centrifugation was used to isolate peripheral blood mononuclear cells. Before DNA extraction, CD4+ and CD8+ T cells were sorted with FACS or magnetic beads. Material for sequencing was sorted CD4+, CD8+, or CD8+CD57+ T cells (not recorded which) from PBMCs. The TCR originated in a human donor with severe aplastic anemia or a healthy control (not recorded which). The chain is made from TRBV5-1 and TRBJ2-7, with TRBD1 matching 10 junction bases. DNA sequence: TGCGCCAGCACCGGGACAGGGGCCTCCGAGCAGTACTTC. Translated, this gives CASTGTGASEQYF. Full variable domain (CDR3 extended with the reference TRBV5-1 and TRBJ2-7 proteins): KAGVTQTPRYLIKTRGQQVTLSCSPISGHRSVSWYQQTPGQGLQFLFEYFSETQRNKGNFPGRFSGRQFSNSRSEMNVSTLELGDSALYLCASTGTGASEQYFGPGTRLTVT.